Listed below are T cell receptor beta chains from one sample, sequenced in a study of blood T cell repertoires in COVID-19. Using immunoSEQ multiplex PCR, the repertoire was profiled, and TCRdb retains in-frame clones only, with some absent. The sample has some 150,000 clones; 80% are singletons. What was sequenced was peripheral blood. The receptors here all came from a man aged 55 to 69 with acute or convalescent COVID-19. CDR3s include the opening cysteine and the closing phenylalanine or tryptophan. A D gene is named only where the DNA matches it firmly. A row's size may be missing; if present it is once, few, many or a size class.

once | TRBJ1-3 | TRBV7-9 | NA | CAIRQAPGNTIYF | TGTGCCATCAGACAGGCTCCTGGAAACACCATATATTTT
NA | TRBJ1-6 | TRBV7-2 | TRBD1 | CASSLGDRGGTYNSPLHF | TGTGCCAGCAGCTTAGGAGACAGGGGGGGAACCTATAATTCACCCCTCCACTTT
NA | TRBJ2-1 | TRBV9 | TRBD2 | CASTSGGAEQFF | TGTGCCAGCACAAGCGGGGGGGCAGAGCAGTTCTTC
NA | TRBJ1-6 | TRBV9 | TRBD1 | CASSASTGEGSPLHF | TGTGCCAGCAGCGCTTCGACAGGGGAGGGTTCACCCCTCCACTTT
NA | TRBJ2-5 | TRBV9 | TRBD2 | CASSPRLATSQETQYF | TGTGCCAGCAGCCCCCGACTAGCTACCTCACAAGAGACCCAGTACTTC
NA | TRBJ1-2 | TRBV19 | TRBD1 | CASGQGARLAGYTF | TGTGCCAGTGGACAGGGGGCGCGTCTGGCTGGCTACACCTTC
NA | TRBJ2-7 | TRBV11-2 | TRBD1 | CASSRNRGEQYF | TGTGCCAGCAGCCGAAACAGGGGCGAGCAGTACTTC
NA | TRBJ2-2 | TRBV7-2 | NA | CASSSGLLVATGELFF | TGTGCCAGCAGCTCGGGACTCCTAGTGGCGACCGGGGAGCTGTTTTTT
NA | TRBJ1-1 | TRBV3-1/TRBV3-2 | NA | CASSRANTEAFF | TGTGCCAGCAGCCGAGCTAACACTGAAGCTTTCTTT
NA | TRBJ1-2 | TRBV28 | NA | CASSSLGPTSGYTF | TGTGCCAGCAGTTCACTGGGACCCACTAGCGGCTACACCTTC
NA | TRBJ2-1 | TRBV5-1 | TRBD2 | CASSPRTSGEFNEQFF | TGCGCCAGCAGCCCCAGGACTAGCGGGGAATTTAATGAGCAGTTCTTC
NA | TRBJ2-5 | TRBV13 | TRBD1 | CASSWDRVKTQYF | TGTGCCAGCAGCTGGGACAGGGTCAAGACCCAGTACTTC
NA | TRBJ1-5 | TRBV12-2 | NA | CASRLAPGQDNQPQHF | TGTGCAAGTCGCTTAGCACCGGGACAGGACAATCAGCCCCAGCATTTT
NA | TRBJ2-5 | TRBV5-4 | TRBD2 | CASSLEGSGGAYGETQYF | TGTGCCAGCAGCTTGGAAGGTAGCGGGGGGGCCTATGGAGAGACCCAGTACTTC
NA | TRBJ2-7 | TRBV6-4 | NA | CASSGDYEQYF | TGTGCCAGCAGTGGAGATTACGAGCAGTACTTC